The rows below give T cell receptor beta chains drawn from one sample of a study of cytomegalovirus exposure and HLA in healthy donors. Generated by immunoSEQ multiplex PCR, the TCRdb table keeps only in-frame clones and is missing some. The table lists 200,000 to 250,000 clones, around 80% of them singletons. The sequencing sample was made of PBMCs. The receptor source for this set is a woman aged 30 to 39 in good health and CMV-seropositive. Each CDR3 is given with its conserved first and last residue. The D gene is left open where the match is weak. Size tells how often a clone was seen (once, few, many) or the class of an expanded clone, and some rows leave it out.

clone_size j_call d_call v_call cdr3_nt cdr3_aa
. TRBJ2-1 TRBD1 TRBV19 TGTGCCAGTAGTACACAGGGGATCTCCTACAATGAGCAGTTCTTC CASSTQGISYNEQFF
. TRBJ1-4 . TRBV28 TGTGCCAGCAATCAGGTCGATGAAAAACTGTTTTTT CASNQVDEKLFF
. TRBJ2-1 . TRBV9 TGTGCCAGCCAACTAAGTGGGGATTACAATGAGCAGTTCTTC CASQLSGDYNEQFF
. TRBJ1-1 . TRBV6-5 TGTGCCAGCAGTTATGGGGGGGGGTTCACTGAAGCTTTCTTT CASSYGGGFTEAFF
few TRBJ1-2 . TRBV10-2 TGCGCCAGCAGTCAACCGGACGGAACGAACTATGGCTACACCTTC CASSQPDGTNYGYTF
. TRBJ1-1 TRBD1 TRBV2 TGTGCCAGCAGTGAGTGGACAGGGGCCCGAGGCACTGAAGCTTTCTTT CASSEWTGARGTEAFF
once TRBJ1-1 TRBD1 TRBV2 TGTGCCAGCAGCTTCCGGGACAGGGGAATGATTGGGACTGAAGCTTTCTTT CASSFRDRGMIGTEAFF
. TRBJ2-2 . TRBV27 TGTGCCAGCAGTTTACTAAACACCGGGGAGCTGTTTTTT CASSLLNTGELFF
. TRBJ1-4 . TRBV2 TGTGCCAGCAGTGGCGTAACAACTAATGAAAAACTGTTTTTT CASSGVTTNEKLFF
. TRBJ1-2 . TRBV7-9 TGTGCCAGCAGCTTAGCCGTCGGGGATGGCTACACCTTC CASSLAVGDGYTF
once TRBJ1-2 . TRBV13 TGTGCCAGCAGCTTAGGCTTACAGGGAACCGGGAGGGGCTACACCTTC CASSLGLQGTGRGYTF
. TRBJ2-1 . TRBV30 TGTGCCTGGAGTGCGGAGGAGTACAATGAGCAGTTCTTC CAWSAEEYNEQFF
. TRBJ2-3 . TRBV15 TGTGCCACCAGCAGGCTGGCGGGGGCGGGCACAGATACGCAGTATTTT CATSRLAGAGTDTQYF
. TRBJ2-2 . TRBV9 TGTGCCAGCAGCGTAGAAGGAAACACCGGGGAGCTGTTTTTT CASSVEGNTGELFF
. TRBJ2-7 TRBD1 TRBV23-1 TGCGCCAGCAGTCGGCCTACAGGGGGCGGGGAGCAGTACTTC CASSRPTGGGEQYF
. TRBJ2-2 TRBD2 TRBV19 TGTGCCAGTAGTATCCTAGCGGGAGACACCGGGGAGCTGTTTTTT CASSILAGDTGELFF
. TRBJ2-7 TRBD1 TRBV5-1 TGCGCCAGCAGCTTTCAATCAGGGGGCGGCGAGCAGTACTTC CASSFQSGGGEQYF
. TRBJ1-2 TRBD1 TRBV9 TGTGCCAGCAGCCTTACGACAGGGGGAGTTGGTGGCTACACCTTC CASSLTTGGVGGYTF
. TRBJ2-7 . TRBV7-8 TGTGCCAGCAGCTTAGGGGCTTCAAGCTACGAGCAGTACTTC CASSLGASSYEQYF
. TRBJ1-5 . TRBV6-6 TGTGCCAGCAGTTACCAAACAGGTGAAAGGCCCCAGCATTTT CASSYQTGERPQHF
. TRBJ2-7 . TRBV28 TGTGCCAGCAGTATTGACAGGTCCGAGCAGTACTTC CASSIDRSEQYF
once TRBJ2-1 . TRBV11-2 TGTGCCAGCAGCTTAGTCGGGGCAAGGAAGTTCTTC CASSLVGARKFF
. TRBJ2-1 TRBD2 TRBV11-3 TGTGCCAGCAGCTTAGGCCTAGCGGGGAATTACCGCAATGAGCAGTTCTTC CASSLGLAGNYRNEQFF
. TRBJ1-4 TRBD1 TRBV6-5 TGTGCCAGCAGCACCGCCACAGGGGAGGTACTGTTTTTT CASSTATGEVLFF
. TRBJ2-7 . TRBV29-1 TGCAGCGGAGGGGGGAGCGGCCCCTACGAGCAGTACTTC CSGGGSGPYEQYF
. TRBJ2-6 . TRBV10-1 TGCGCCAGCAGCGCAGGGGCGGGGGCCTCTGGGGCCAACGTCCTGACTTTC CASSAGAGASGANVLTF
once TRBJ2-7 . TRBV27 TGTGCCAGCAGGATACAGGGCCACTACGAGCAGTACTTC CASRIQGHYEQYF
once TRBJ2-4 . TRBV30 TGTGCCTCTAAGCCCCCCGGGGACATTCAGTACTTC CASKPPGDIQYF
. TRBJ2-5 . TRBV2 TGTGCCAGCAGTGGGGGCTCCCAGTACTTC CASSGGSQYF
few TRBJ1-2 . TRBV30 TGTGCCTGGGTGAGGGAACAGACCTATGGCTACACCTTC CAWVREQTYGYTF
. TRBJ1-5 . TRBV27 TGTGCCAGCAGTACCGCAAATCAGCCCCAGCATTTT CASSTANQPQHF
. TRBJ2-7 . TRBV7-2 TGTGCCAGCAGCGGAGGGGGGACTACAGGGAATTCCTACGAGCAGTACTTC CASSGGGTTGNSYEQYF
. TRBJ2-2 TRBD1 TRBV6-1 TGTGCCAGCAGTGGACAGGGTGTAAACACCGGGGAGCTGTTTTTT CASSGQGVNTGELFF
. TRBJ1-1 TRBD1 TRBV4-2 TGTGCCAGCAGCCAAGATGGGCCGGCAGGGGGAGCTTTCTTT CASSQDGPAGGAFF
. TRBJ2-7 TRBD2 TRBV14 TGTGCCAGCAGCCAAGGAAAGCGGGAGAGCTACGAGCAGTACTTC CASSQGKRESYEQYF
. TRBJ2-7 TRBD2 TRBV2 TGTGCCAGCAGTGACTGGGACTACAGGTACGAGCAGTACTTC CASSDWDYRYEQYF
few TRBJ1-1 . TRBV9 TGTGCCAGCAGCGTAGAGGACAAGGGAGCTTTCTTT CASSVEDKGAFF
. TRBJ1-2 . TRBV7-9 TGTGCCAGCAGCTTAGGTGCCAGAGACTATGGCTACACCTTC CASSLGARDYGYTF
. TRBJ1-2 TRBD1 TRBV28 TGTGCCAGCAGTCCAACAGGGGGCTCTGTCTATGGCTACACCTTC CASSPTGGSVYGYTF
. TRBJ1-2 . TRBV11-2 TGTGCCAGCAGCTCCTGGAGTTCCTATGGCTACACCTTC CASSSWSSYGYTF
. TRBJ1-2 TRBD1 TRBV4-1 TGCGCCAGCAGCCAAGGGGACAGGGGGTACTATGGCTACACCTTC CASSQGDRGYYGYTF
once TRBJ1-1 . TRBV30 TGTGCCTGGAGTGTGGGGGGTAAAACTGAAGCTTTCTTT CAWSVGGKTEAFF
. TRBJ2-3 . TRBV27 TGTGCCAGCAGTTTGGTAGGGGGACCAGATACGCAGTATTTT CASSLVGGPDTQYF
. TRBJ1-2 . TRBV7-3 TGTGCCAGCAGCTTAATGCCGGGTTTGGGGGGCTACACCTTC CASSLMPGLGGYTF
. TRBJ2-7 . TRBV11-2 TGTGCCAGCAGCACTCAGGGGTACGAGCAGTACTTC CASSTQGYEQYF
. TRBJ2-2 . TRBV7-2 TGTGCCAGCAGCTTTTGGTTGCAGGGGAACACCGGGGAGCTGTTTTTT CASSFWLQGNTGELFF
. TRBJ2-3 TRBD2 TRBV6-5 TGTGCCAGCAGTTACTCGTTTACGCGGGGGGCAGATACGCAGTATTTT CASSYSFTRGADTQYF
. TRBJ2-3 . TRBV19 TGTGCCAGTAGTATTCAGATTATCACAGATACGCAGTATTTT CASSIQIITDTQYF
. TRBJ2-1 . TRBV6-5 TGTGCCAGCAGCCGGAGTAGGGTCGCTGAGCAGTTCTTC CASSRSRVAEQFF
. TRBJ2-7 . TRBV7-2 TGTGCCAGCAGCGCAGCTACCTACGAGCAGTACTTC CASSAATYEQYF
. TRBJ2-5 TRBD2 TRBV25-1 TGTGCCAGCAGTGTGGGACTAGCGGGAGAGGAGTCCCAGTACTTC CASSVGLAGEESQYF
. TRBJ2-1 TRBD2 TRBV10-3 TGTGCCATCAGTGAGAAGACTAGCGGGAGGGGATACAATGAGCAGTTCTTC CAISEKTSGRGYNEQFF
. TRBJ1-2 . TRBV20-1 TGCAGTGCTAGAGAATCCTATGGCTACACCTTC CSARESYGYTF
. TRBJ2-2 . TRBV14 TGTGCCAGGAGGGGGGAAACCGGGGAGCTGTTTTTT CARRGETGELFF
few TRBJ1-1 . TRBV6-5 TGTGCCAGCAGTCCAAGTGACGGGAACACTGAAGCTTTCTTT CASSPSDGNTEAFF
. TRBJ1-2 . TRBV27 TGTGCCAGCAGTTTTGACGGACATAACTATGGCTACACCTTC CASSFDGHNYGYTF
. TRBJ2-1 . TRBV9 TGTGCCAGCAGCACGGAGGGAAGGGCCCTCAATGAGCAGTTCTTC CASSTEGRALNEQFF
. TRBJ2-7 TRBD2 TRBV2 TGTGCCAGCAGTCAAGCGGGGGACTCCTACGAGCAGTACTTC CASSQAGDSYEQYF
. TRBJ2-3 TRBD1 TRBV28 TGTGCCAGCAGGCCCGCCTCAGGGGGCGAGACAGATACGCAGTATTTT CASRPASGGETDTQYF